Presented here are 29 T cell receptor beta chains from one specimen sequenced in a study of OX40 agonist ivuxolimab in advanced cancers. This table comes from immunoSEQ multiplex PCR, and its TCRdb copy is limited to in-frame clones, with some not included. The sample has some 52,000 clones, approximately 94% seen once; the top ten hold approximately 12%. The specimen comprised CD4+ or CD8+ T cells sorted from blood, sampled in a trial of the OX40 agonist ivuxolimab. All receptors come from an adult with an advanced solid tumor such as melanoma, head and neck, liver or kidney cancer.

The rearrangement uses TRBV28 and TRBJ2-7; D gene ambiguous. Germline V gene sequence: CDR1 MDHEN, CDR2 SYDVKM. This CDR3 comprises 13 residues. V was shortened by 2 bases and J by 1 base, with 6 bases between the two germline ends. The chain's CDR3 is CASSLENSYEQYF. In DNA form, the CDR3 reads TGTGCCAGCAGTTTAGAGAATTCCTACGAGCAGTACTTC.

The CDR3 nucleotides read TGTGCCAGCAGCTCCTACCCTGGGGCCAACGTCCTGACTTTC. Protein sequence: CASSSYPGANVLTF. The V and J genes are TRBV7-3 and TRBJ2-6; D remains ambiguous. Germline lookup yields CDR1 SGHTA and CDR2 FQGTGA. This CDR3 has 14 amino acids. The V gene lost 4 bases and the J gene lost 2 bases, with 6 bases spanning the gap.

This chain connects TRBV7-9 to TRBJ2-1, with 10 bases identical to TRBD2. The CDR3 contains 16 residues. CDR1 is SEHNR and CDR2 is FQNEAQ in the germline V gene (reference sequence). Trimming took 0 bases from V and 4 from J; bases not matched to a gene: 3. CDR3 loop: CASSLAGLAEYNEQFF. CDR3 in DNA: TGTGCCAGCAGCTTAGCCGGACTAGCGGAATACAATGAGCAGTTCTTC.

CDR3 sequence reads: CASSHMGQGGEKLFF. CDR3 in DNA: TGTGCCAGCAGCCACATGGGACAGGGAGGTGAAAAACTGTTTTTT. The chain uses TRBV6-5 and TRBJ1-4, with 9 bases lining up with TRBD1. Germline values: CDR1 MNHEY, CDR2 SVGAGI. J lost 7 bases, V lost 6 bases, and 9 bases had no gene match. This CDR3 has 15 residues.

The V gene is TRBV7-8, the J gene TRBJ2-4; no clear D. Germline V gene lookup returns CDR1 SGHVS and CDR2 FQNEAQ. This CDR3 has 15 residues. The ends were cut back, 5 bases at V and 0 bases at J, with 11 bases in the middle. The CDR3 spells CASSRIGLAKNIQYF. Written as DNA, the CDR3 is TGTGCCAGCAGCCGTATTGGTTTAGCCAAAAACATTCAGTACTTC.

In this sample, this clone turned up a few times. Germline is not matched at one junction end, which may reflect a read error. The chain is built from TRBV27 and TRBJ2-2; 7 bases match TRBD2. This CDR3 is built from 15 residues. The germline gives CDR1 MNHEY, CDR2 SMNVEV (reference sequence). CDR3 in amino acids: CASRWGGVDTGKLFF. DNA of the CDR3: TGTGCCAGCAGGTGGGGGGGGGTGGACACCGGGAAGCTGTTTTTT.

This clone was observed once. The V and J genes are TRBV9 and TRBJ2-3, with TRBD2 identical over 7 bases. CDR3 length: 15 residues. Germline values: CDR1 SGDLS, CDR2 YYNGEE. Trimming removed 0 bases from V and 4 bases from J; junction bases left unmatched: 5. The CDR3 nucleotides read TGTGCCAGCAGCGTAGCTTTGGGACTACCAGATACGCAGTATTTT. Its protein product is CASSVALGLPDTQYF.

Here the CDR3 DNA reads TGTGCCAGCAGTTACTCTAACGGATATGGCTACACCTTC. This codes for CASSYSNGYGYTF. V and J are TRBV6-5 and TRBJ1-2; unclear D gene. Germline V gene lookup returns CDR1 MNHEY and CDR2 SVGAGI. The CDR3 has 13 amino acids. V lost 0 bases to trimming and J lost 5 bases, with 7 bases between them.

The rearrangement uses TRBV27 and TRBJ2-7; tentatively, D is TRBD2 (5 bases). Germline assignment: CDR1 MNHEY and CDR2 SMNVEV (reference sequence). The CDR3 extends over 14 amino acids. Between the trimmed V and J ends, which lost 3 bases and 1 base, there was a span of 10 bases. In DNA form, the CDR3 reads TGTGCCAGCAGTTTCCGGGGAGCGTCCTACGAGCAGTACTTC. Translating gives CASSFRGASYEQYF.

The V gene is TRBV10-1, the J gene TRBJ2-3; 14 bases fit TRBD2. The trim removed 4 bases at V and 6 bases at J, leaving 15 bases unmatched. CDR1 and CDR2 from the germline V gene are WNHNN and SYGVQD (reference sequence). This CDR3 is built from 19 residues. For the CDR3, the DNA is TGCGCCAGCAGTGGACACCCGGGACTAGCGGGAGCGGGCATGGATACGCAGTATTTT. Its translation is CASSGHPGLAGAGMDTQYF.

This sequence joins TRBV27 and TRBJ2-7; D possibly matches TRBD1 or TRBD2 (5 bases each). Germline V gives CDR1 MNHEY, CDR2 SMNVEV (reference sequence). CDR3 length: 15 amino acids. Trimming removed 7 bases at V and 0 bases at J, with 16 bases between. The DNA of the CDR3 is TGTGCCAGCACTCCCGTCGGGGCCCGCTCCTACGAGCAGTACTTC. It codes for CASTPVGARSYEQYF.

V is TRBV4-2 and J is TRBJ2-3, with D tentatively TRBD1 or TRBD2 (6 bases each). V was pared by 2 bases and J by 2 bases, with 17 bases between. This CDR3 is built from 17 residues. Germline lookup yields CDR1 LGHNA and CDR2 YNFKEQ. The CDR3 DNA sequence: TGTGCCAGCAGCCAACCCGGGGGCTCCCCTTTCACAGATACGCAGTATTTT. It yields the protein CASSQPGGSPFTDTQYF.

V usage is TRBV11-3 and J usage is TRBJ2-3; D remains unclear. Germline-derived CDR1 and CDR2 are SGHNT and YENEEA. This CDR3 has 12 amino acids. V lost 5 bases and J 4 bases, leaving 7 bases between the germline ends. The CDR3 spells CASSPSPDTQYF. In DNA, the CDR3 is TGTGCCAGCAGCCCATCCCCAGATACGCAGTATTTT.

The chain has TRBV6-1 and TRBJ2-7; D uncertain. Germline-derived CDR1 and CDR2 are MNHNS and SASEGT. This CDR3 spans 12 amino acids. Trimming shortened V by 4 bases and J by 7 bases, and 11 bases separated the two germline ends. The CDR3 loop is CASSVDGVEQYF. CDR3 coding DNA: TGTGCCAGCAGTGTTGATGGGGTAGAGCAGTACTTC.

The chain recombines TRBV5-4 with TRBJ2-3; maybe TRBD1 (5 bases). The germline V gene has CDR1 SGHNT and CDR2 YYREEE (reference sequence). Trimming cost V 4 bases and J 0 bases, with 12 bases left between them. The CDR3 has 15 residues. The CDR3 DNA reads TGTGCCAGCAGCCTAGACAGACCTAGCACAGATACGCAGTATTTT. This encodes CASSLDRPSTDTQYF.

The gene calls are TRBV11-3 and TRBJ2-7; D may be TRBD1 (6 bases). The V gene's germline CDR1 is SGHNT and CDR2 YENEEA. This CDR3 has 15 residues. With 3 bases removed from V and 5 bases from J, the gap between germline ends came to 17 bases. CDR3 bases: TGTGCCAGCAGCTTTCGGGACACAATAAGCGACGAGCAGTACTTC. Amino acid sequence: CASSFRDTISDEQYF.

This chain uses TRBV7-2 with TRBJ2-1; 14 bases align to TRBD2. J was trimmed by 15 bases and V by 5 bases; bases with no gene match: 6. Germline V gene lookup returns CDR1 SGHTA and CDR2 FQGNSA. The CDR3 length is 13 residues. CDR3 region: CASSGTSGSLSFF. In DNA form, the CDR3 reads TGTGCCAGCAGCGGGACTAGCGGGAGCTTGTCGTTCTTC.

The V and J genes are TRBV4-1 and TRBJ2-1, with 15 bases fitting TRBD2. CDR1 is MGHRA, CDR2 YSYEKL, per germline. The length of the CDR3 is 16 residues. V lost 4 bases and J lost 9; bases outside the gene matches: 7. The CDR3 is CASSPPGLAGGIEQFF. CDR3 sequence (DNA): TGCGCCAGCAGCCCGCCGGGACTAGCGGGAGGTATTGAGCAGTTCTTC.

The rearrangement joins TRBV18 to TRBJ2-7; the match to TRBD1 covers 10 bases. With V trimmed by 3 bases and J by 3 bases, 5 bases remained unmatched. CDR1 is KGHSH and CDR2 is LQKENI in the germline V gene. The CDR3 contains 15 residues. CDR3 in DNA: TGTGCCAGCTCACCCGGGACAGGGGCCGTCTACGAGCAGTACTTC. It is translated as CASSPGTGAVYEQYF.

The rearrangement links TRBV19 to TRBJ2-1; D is possibly TRBD2 (5 bases). CDR3 length equals 13 residues. The germline V and J ends were trimmed by 3 bases and 6 bases, with 9 bases remaining between them. CDR1 and CDR2 (germline): LNHDA, SQIVND (reference sequence). CDR3 DNA sequence: TGTGCCAGTAGTATGGCGGGCAGCAATGAGCAGTTCTTC. As protein: CASSMAGSNEQFF.

J is TRBJ2-3 and V is TRBV29-1, with TRBD2 as a possible D gene (6 bases). V was cut by 3 bases and J by 4 bases, with 14 bases left in between. The CDR3 sequence is 14 residues long. From germline, CDR1 is SQVTM and CDR2 ANQGSEA. The CDR3 nucleotides read TGCAGCGTTGACGCGAGGGCGGGACCAGATACGCAGTATTTT. It is translated as CSVDARAGPDTQYF.

The chain joins TRBV30 to TRBJ2-1; 12 bases line up with TRBD2. Trimming took 1 base from V and 3 from J; bases not matched to a gene: 1. The germline V gene has CDR1 GTSNPN and CDR2 SVGIG (reference sequence). The length of the CDR3 is 15 residues. The CDR3 reads CAWSATSGSYNEQFF. In nucleotides, the CDR3 is TGTGCCTGGAGTGCGACTAGCGGGAGCTACAATGAGCAGTTCTTC.

The chain combines TRBV7-9 with TRBJ2-7; 8 nucleotides agree with TRBD1. This CDR3 is 16 amino acids long. The germline gives CDR1 SEHNR, CDR2 FQNEAQ (reference sequence). V lost 6 bases and J lost 3; bases outside the gene matches: 13. Here the CDR3 DNA reads TGTGCCAGCAGTCCAACTCCGGGACAGGCGGTCTACGAGCAGTACTTC. This encodes CASSPTPGQAVYEQYF. The full variable domain, in which reference TRBV7-9 and TRBJ2-7 provide the parts outside the CDR3, is DTGVSQNPRHKITKRGQNVTFRCDPISEHNRLYWYRQTLGQGPEFLTYFQNEAQLEKSRLLSDRFSAERPKGSFSTLEIQRTEQGDSAMYLCASSPTPGQAVYEQYFGPGTRLTVT.

The J gene is TRBJ2-7, the V gene TRBV27, with 14 positions matching TRBD2. This CDR3 is built from 14 residues. CDR1 and CDR2 from the germline V gene are MNHEY and SMNVEV (reference sequence). The V segment lost 5 bases and the J segment 10 bases; nucleotides outside the gene matches: 7. CDR3 protein: CASSPGLAGGYQYF. The CDR3 DNA follows: TGTGCCAGCAGTCCCGGACTAGCGGGAGGCTATCAGTACTTC.

The chain uses TRBV19 and TRBJ2-1, with D possibly matching TRBD1 (6 bases). Germline assignment: CDR1 LNHDA and CDR2 SQIVND (reference sequence). The CDR3 contains 16 residues. Trimming left V 2 bases short and J 0 bases short, with 11 bases between. The CDR3 sequence is CASSIQGTHSYNEQFF. The CDR3 region has the DNA TGTGCCAGTAGTATACAGGGGACCCACTCCTACAATGAGCAGTTCTTC.

J is TRBJ1-2 and V is TRBV19; D is uncertain. The V end lost 3 bases, the J end lost 2 bases, and 16 bases lay between the germline ends. This CDR3 is built from 16 residues. Germline V CDR1 and CDR2: LNHDA, SQIVND (reference sequence). This chain's CDR3 is CASSMGAAFQNYGYTF. The CDR3 region has the DNA TGTGCCAGTAGTATGGGAGCTGCCTTTCAGAACTATGGCTACACCTTC.

This clone occurred once. This chain uses TRBV10-3 with TRBJ2-5; D possibly uses TRBD1 or TRBD2 (6 bases each). In germline, CDR1 is ENHRY, CDR2 SYGVKD. The CDR3 runs to 17 residues. The V end lost 6 bases, the J end lost 0 bases, and 20 bases lay between the germline ends. CDR3 sequence: CAIRKSLGGIDQETQYF. Here the CDR3 DNA reads TGTGCCATCAGAAAGTCTCTAGGGGGGATAGACCAAGAGACCCAGTACTTC.

This chain joins TRBV11-2 and TRBJ2-5, with D hard to call. Between the trimmed V and J ends, which lost 1 base and 0 bases, there was a span of 9 bases. The V gene's germline CDR1 is SGHAT and CDR2 FQNNGV. This CDR3 has 15 residues. The CDR3 spells CASSLVGGHQETQYF. As DNA, the CDR3 is TGTGCCAGCAGCTTAGTAGGTGGCCACCAAGAGACCCAGTACTTC.

The chain links TRBV9 to TRBJ2-3; 14 bases are shared with TRBD2. Germline-derived CDR1 and CDR2 are SGDLS and YYNGEE. This CDR3 is built from 18 residues. Unmatched junction bases numbered 8, after V lost 2 bases and J lost 3 bases. The CDR3 nucleotides read TGTGCCAGCAGCGTCTCCGGGACTAGCGGGAGTTGGACAGATACGCAGTATTTT. This translates into CASSVSGTSGSWTDTQYF.